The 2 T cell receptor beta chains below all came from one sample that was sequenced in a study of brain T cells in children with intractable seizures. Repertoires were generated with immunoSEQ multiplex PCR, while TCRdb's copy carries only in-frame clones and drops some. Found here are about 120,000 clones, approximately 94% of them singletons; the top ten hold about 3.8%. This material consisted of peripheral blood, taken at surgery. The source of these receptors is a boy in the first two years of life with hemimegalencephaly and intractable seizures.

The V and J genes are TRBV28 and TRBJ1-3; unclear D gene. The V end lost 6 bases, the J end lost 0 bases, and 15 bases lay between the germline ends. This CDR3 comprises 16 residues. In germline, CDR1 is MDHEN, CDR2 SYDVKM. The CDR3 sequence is CASRFGRHSSGNTIYF. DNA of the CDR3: TGTGCCAGCAGGTTCGGTAGGCACAGCTCTGGAAACACCATATATTTT.

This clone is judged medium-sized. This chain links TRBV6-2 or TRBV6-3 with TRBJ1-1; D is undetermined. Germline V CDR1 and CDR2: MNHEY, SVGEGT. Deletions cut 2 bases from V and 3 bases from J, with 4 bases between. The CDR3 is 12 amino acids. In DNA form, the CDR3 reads TGTGCCAGCAGTTACCCAGACACTGAAGCTTTCTTT. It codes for CASSYPDTEAFF.